This TCR beta chain derives from a study of blood T cell repertoires in COVID-19. Deletions cut 1 base from V and 4 bases from J, with 14 bases between. Germline loops: CDR1 SGHTA, CDR2 FQGNSA. The CDR3 length is 16 residues. Clones were sequenced by immunoSEQ multiplex PCR, and TCRdb holds only the in-frame ones, with some missing. The table has 120,000 or so clones, 88% seen once. This sequence joins TRBV7-2 and TRBJ2-1; tentatively, D is TRBD2 (7 bases). This clonotype originated in a human donor in a cohort sampled during active COVID-19. Specimen: peripheral blood. The CDR3 DNA sequence: TGTGCCAGCAGCTTAGTAACGCGGGGGCCTTACAATGAGCAGTTCTTC. Amino acid sequence: CASSLVTRGPYNEQFF.